The 19 T cell receptor beta chains reported below all come from one sample, sequenced in a study of human CD8 memory T cell subsets. Construction of TCR beta libraries was accomplished by means of UMI-labeled 5' RACE. TCRdb reprocessed the 5' RACE reads, keeping one entry per CDR3 protein, no DNA. Its clone listing holds thousands of distinct CDR3 sequences. The sample comprised CD8+ T cells from PBMCs. These receptors all stem from a human donor in good health.

The V gene is TRBV28, the J gene TRBJ2-1. The CDR3 is 13 residues long. Per the germline V gene, CDR1 is MDHEN and CDR2 is SYDVKM. The CDR3 sequence is CASSLRTDNEQFF.

The gene calls are TRBV11-2 and TRBJ2-3; no DNA is available, so the TRBD2 call from TCRdb remains unchecked. Germline CDR1 reads SGHAT; CDR2 reads FQNNGV. The CDR3 extends over 16 amino acids. This CDR3 is CASSSFSGARTDTQYF.

The chain is built from TRBV18 and TRBJ2-7; TCRdb outputs TRBD1, but without DNA this stays unchecked. This CDR3 is 15 amino acids long. Germline V gene sequence: CDR1 KGHSH, CDR2 LQKENI. CDR3 residues: CASSPPDRESYEQYF.

The chain joins TRBV7-2 to TRBJ1-2; the TCRdb D gene call, TRBD1, has no DNA to confirm it. Germline V gene data show CDR1 as SGHTA and CDR2 as FQGNSA. The CDR3 spans 12 residues. This CDR3 is CASSDRVPGYTF.

V is TRBV9 and J is TRBJ1-2. The length of the CDR3 is 16 residues. Germline values: CDR1 SGDLS, CDR2 YYNGEE. The CDR3 here is CASSVELGPPNYGYTF.

This rearrangement joins TRBV12-3 or TRBV12-4 to TRBJ1-3; as DNA is missing, the TRBD1 call by TCRdb cannot be tested. The CDR3 runs to 14 residues. The CDR3 loop reads CASSSGPSGNTIYF.

The genes are TRBV19 and TRBJ1-1; TCRdb lists TRBD1, though no DNA is available to test this call. Germline CDR1 is LNHDA and CDR2 is SQIVND (reference sequence). This CDR3 is 13 amino acids long. Here the CDR3 reads CATREIGVTEAFF. Full variable domain (remainder filled in from reference TRBV19 and TRBJ1-1): DGGITQSPKYLFRKEGQNVTLSCEQNLNHDAMYWYRQDPGQGLRLIYYSQIVNDFQKGDIAEGYSVSREKKESFPLTVTSAQKNPTAFYLCATREIGVTEAFFGQGTRLTVV.

The chain links TRBV10-1 to TRBJ2-7; TCRdb calls TRBD1, which cannot be checked without DNA. Germline lookup yields CDR1 WNHNN and CDR2 SYGVQD (reference sequence). The CDR3 is 15 residues long. CDR3 loop: CASSEGTGRSYEQYF.

J is TRBJ2-1 and V is TRBV4-2; TCRdb's assignment of TRBD2 cannot be checked, as there is no DNA. The CDR3 has 15 amino acids. In germline, CDR1 is LGHNA, CDR2 YNFKEQ. CDR3 sequence: CASSQASGSYNEQFF.

The V gene is TRBV29-1, the J gene TRBJ1-2; without DNA, the TCRdb call of TRBD1 cannot be checked. The CDR3 loop spans 14 amino acids. The germline CDR1 and CDR2 sequences are SQVTM and ANQGSEA. The CDR3 spells CSVPKTGDGYGYTF.

The gene calls are TRBV2 and TRBJ1-2; TCRdb outputs TRBD1, but without DNA this stays unchecked. The CDR3 has 14 amino acids. Germline CDR1 SNHLY, CDR2 FYNNEI. The CDR3 reads CASSPTESNYGYTF.

This chain connects TRBV5-1 to TRBJ1-1. Germline lookup yields CDR1 SGHRS and CDR2 YFSETQ. The CDR3 contains 14 residues. This CDR3 is CASSLKVDLGEAFF.

This rearrangement joins TRBV6-2 or TRBV6-3 to TRBJ2-2; TCRdb selects TRBD2, and the lack of DNA leaves this call unchecked. Per germline, CDR1 MNHEY and CDR2 SVGEGT. The length of the CDR3 is 14 residues. The CDR3 reads CATLGGANTGELFF.

The V and J genes are TRBV24-1 and TRBJ2-2; there is no DNA to check the TCRdb D call of TRBD1. CDR3 length equals 11 residues. Germline CDR1 is KGHDR and CDR2 is SFDVKD. The chain's CDR3 is CATALGGELFF.

Its frequency marks this clonotype as medium-sized (0.01 to 0.1%). This rearrangement joins TRBV12-3 or TRBV12-4 to TRBJ1-5; TCRdb gives TRBD1 as the D gene, but with no DNA this cannot be confirmed. The CDR3 runs to 14 residues. The CDR3 sequence: CASSPPNAVQPQHF.

The V call is TRBV5-5, the J call TRBJ1-2. This CDR3 has 15 residues. Looked up from germline, CDR1 is SGHKS and CDR2 is YYEKEE (reference sequence). The CDR3 loop is CASSQGIGFGYGYTF.

The rearrangement joins TRBV20-1 to TRBJ1-1; without DNA, the TCRdb call of TRBD1 cannot be checked. The CDR3 is 14 residues long. Germline V lookup: CDR1 DFQATT, CDR2 SNEGSKA (reference sequence). CDR3 residues: CSARVTDRNTEAFF.

The chain joins TRBV27 to TRBJ2-1; checking the TCRdb D call of TRBD2 is not possible without DNA. The CDR3 contains 16 residues. The V gene's germline CDR1 is MNHEY and CDR2 SMNVEV (reference sequence). CDR3 sequence reads: CASSLSGGRSYNEQFF.

The CDR3 protein is CASSLGTGGLSSYEQYF. The chain carries TRBV11-2 and TRBJ2-7; TCRdb outputs TRBD1, but without DNA this stays unchecked. The CDR3 has 17 residues. In germline, CDR1 is SGHAT, CDR2 FQNNGV.